These T cell receptor beta chains were read from a single sample in a study of cytomegalovirus exposure and HLA in healthy donors. TCRdb keeps only in-frame clones here, not all; method: immunoSEQ multiplex PCR. Among 150,000 or so clones, approximately 80% were seen once, and the ten largest hold less than 1.5%. The sequenced sample was PBMCs. These receptors were collected from a man aged 25 to 40 in good health and CMV-seropositive. Both conserved end residues are part of each CDR3. A D gene is named only where the DNA matches it firmly. Rows may omit the clone size; those that give it use once, few, many or a size class.

j_gene,len,abundance,v_gene,d_gene,CDR3nt,CDR3aa
TRBJ2-1,13,-,TRBV7-9,-,TGTGCCAGCAGCTTCCAGGGCGCCCATGAGCAGTTCTTC,CASSFQGAHEQFF
TRBJ2-1,14,once,TRBV5-8,TRBD2,TGTGCCAGCAGCTTGACGGGAGGGTTTATTGAGCAGTTCTTC,CASSLTGGFIEQFF
TRBJ2-2,19,-,TRBV27,TRBD2,TGTGCCAGCAGTTTAGGGGGACTAGCGGGGGGGCCCAACACCGGGGAGCTGTTTTTT,CASSLGGLAGGPNTGELFF
TRBJ2-1,15,-,TRBV14,TRBD2,TGTGCCAGCAGCCCCCTAGCGGGGGGGGTTAATGAGCAGTTCTTC,CASSPLAGGVNEQFF
TRBJ1-1,12,few,TRBV14,-,TGTGCCAGCAGGAGATTGAACACTGAAGCTTTCTTT,CASRRLNTEAFF
TRBJ2-1,13,-,TRBV28,-,TGTGCCAGCAGTCCCCATGAGCGGGATGAGCAGTTCTTC,CASSPHERDEQFF
TRBJ2-7,12,-,TRBV21-1,-,TGTGCCCGCGGGGGGGCCTCCTACGAGCAGTACTTC,CARGGASYEQYF
TRBJ2-7,14,-,TRBV29-1,TRBD2,TGCAGCGCCGAGGGCCTAGCGGATCCCTACGAGCAGTACTTC,CSAEGLADPYEQYF
TRBJ2-7,13,once,TRBV28,-,TGTGCCAGCATAGGGGTTTCCCCTGCCGAGCAGTACTTC,CASIGVSPAEQYF
TRBJ2-3,16,-,TRBV11-3,-,TGTGCCAGCAGCTTAGTAATTAGCGGTGTTACAGATACGCAGTATTTT,CASSLVISGVTDTQYF
TRBJ1-1,15,-,TRBV28,-,TGTGCCAGCAGTGCCGCTAGGGGTTCGAACACTGAAGCTTTCTTT,CASSAARGSNTEAFF
TRBJ1-4,15,-,TRBV7-6,-,TGTGCCAGCAGCCCTAACAGGCTTGGAGGGGAAAAACTGTTTTTT,CASSPNRLGGEKLFF
TRBJ2-1,13,many,TRBV6-5,-,TGTGCCAGCAGCACAGGATCAGGCAATGAGCAGTTCTTC,CASSTGSGNEQFF
TRBJ2-1,14,-,TRBV19,TRBD1,TGTGCCAGTAGTATGTTGGGACAGGGGGACGAGCAGTTCTTC,CASSMLGQGDEQFF
TRBJ2-3,16,-,TRBV6-1,TRBD2,TGTGCCAGCAGTGAAGCGCAGATAGCGGGGGCAGATACGCAGTATTTT,CASSEAQIAGADTQYF
TRBJ2-7,13,-,TRBV19,TRBD1,TGTGCCAGTAGTATTGGACAGGGCTACGAGCAGTACTTC,CASSIGQGYEQYF
TRBJ2-7,14,-,TRBV5-1,-,TGCGCCAGCTTAGAAGCACCGAGCTCCTACGAGCAGTACTTC,CASLEAPSSYEQYF
TRBJ1-1,13,-,TRBV30,-,TGTGCCTGGAGCGGGCAGGGCTTTGCTGAAGCTTTCTTT,CAWSGQGFAEAFF
TRBJ2-3,19,-,TRBV5-1,TRBD2,TGCGCCAGCAGCTCGACTGGGACTAGCGGGAGTGGGGGCACAGATACGCAGTATTTT,CASSSTGTSGSGGTDTQYF
TRBJ2-3,15,once,TRBV6-5,TRBD2,TGTGCCAGCAGCATAGCGGGAGGGGGCACAGATACGCAGTATTTT,CASSIAGGGTDTQYF
TRBJ1-3,14,-,TRBV6-6,-,TGTGCCAGCAGTTACTCGGCAGGGGGAAACACCATATATTTT,CASSYSAGGNTIYF
TRBJ1-1,12,-,TRBV28,-,TGTGCCAGCAGTTTCCGGGGGACCGAAGCTTTCTTT,CASSFRGTEAFF
TRBJ2-7,16,-,TRBV28,-,TGTGCCAGCAGGACCGCCGGACAGAACTCTATCTACGAGCAGTACTTC,CASRTAGQNSIYEQYF
TRBJ1-2,15,-,TRBV4-1,TRBD1,TGCGCCAGCAGCCAAGATCGCAGGGGGGTATATGGCTACACCTTC,CASSQDRRGVYGYTF
TRBJ2-1,12,-,TRBV28,-,TGTGCCAGCAGTTTACAGTGGAATGAGCAGTTCTTC,CASSLQWNEQFF
TRBJ1-2,14,-,TRBV5-4,-,TGTGCCAGCAGCTTGGTGGGGGGTAACTATGGCTACACCTTC,CASSLVGGNYGYTF
TRBJ2-2,15,once,TRBV27,-,TGTGCCAGCAGTTTAAGGGGTGTCGACACCGGGGAGCTGTTTTTT,CASSLRGVDTGELFF
TRBJ2-1,17,-,TRBV27,TRBD2,TGTGCCAGCAGTACACTTCCTCGCGGGGGGATTCGGAATGAGCAGTTCTTC,CASSTLPRGGIRNEQFF
TRBJ1-1,13,-,TRBV5-1,TRBD1,TGCGCCAGCAGCCCACTCGGGGACAGGGAAGCTTTCTTT,CASSPLGDREAFF
TRBJ2-7,16,once,TRBV5-1,TRBD1,TGCGCCAGCAGCAGCGGGACAGGGATTGGCACCTACGAGCAGTACTTC,CASSSGTGIGTYEQYF
TRBJ2-5,14,-,TRBV5-6,-,TGTGCCAGCAGCTTGGAGGGAGGTGGGGGGACCCAGTACTTC,CASSLEGGGGTQYF
TRBJ2-1,16,-,TRBV6-4,TRBD2,TGTGCCAGCAGAGTCTTAGCGGGAGCAACTTTTAATGAGCAGTTCTTC,CASRVLAGATFNEQFF
TRBJ2-6,16,-,TRBV29-1,TRBD1,TGTAGCGTATCCGGGACAGAATACTCTGGGGCCAACGTCCTGACTTTC,CSVSGTEYSGANVLTF